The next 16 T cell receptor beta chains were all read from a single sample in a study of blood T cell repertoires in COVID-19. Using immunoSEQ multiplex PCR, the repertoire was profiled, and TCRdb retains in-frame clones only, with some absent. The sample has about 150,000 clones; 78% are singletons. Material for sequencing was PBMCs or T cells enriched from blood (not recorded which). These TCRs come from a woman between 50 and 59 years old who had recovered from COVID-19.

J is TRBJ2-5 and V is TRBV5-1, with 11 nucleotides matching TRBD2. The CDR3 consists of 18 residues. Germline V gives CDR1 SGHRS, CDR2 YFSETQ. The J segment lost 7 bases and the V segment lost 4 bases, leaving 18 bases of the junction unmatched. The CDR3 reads CASSPKPPLAGGPGTQYF. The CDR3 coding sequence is TGCGCCAGCAGCCCTAAACCCCCCTTAGCGGGGGGGCCTGGGACCCAGTACTTC.

The CDR3 nucleotides read TGTGCCACCAGCCGCCGGGACTTTGGGGCCAACGTCCTGACTTTC. It yields the protein CATSRRDFGANVLTF. The chain employs TRBV15 and TRBJ2-6; tentative D call: TRBD2 (6 bases). CDR3 length: 15 amino acids. The germline V and J ends were trimmed by 5 bases and 3 bases, with 11 bases remaining between them. Germline V gene lookup returns CDR1 LNHNV and CDR2 YYDKDF (reference sequence). Drawing the rest from reference TRBV15 and TRBJ2-6, the complete variable domain is DAMVIQNPRYQVTQFGKPVTLSCSQTLNHNVMYWYQQKSSQAPKLLFHYYDKDFNNEADTPDNFQSRRPNTSFCFLDIRSPGLGDTAMYLCATSRRDFGANVLTFGAGSRLTVL.

This chain's CDR3 is CASSPTRTGYGYTF. The CDR3 region has the DNA TGTGCCAGCAGCCCCACTAGGACAGGATATGGCTACACCTTC. V usage is TRBV11-2 and J usage is TRBJ1-2; 7 bases line up with TRBD1. This CDR3 contains 14 residues. V shed 5 bases and J 5 bases; nucleotides not matched to a gene: 8. The V gene's germline CDR1 is SGHAT and CDR2 FQNNGV.

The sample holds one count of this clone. The CDR3 region is CASSSDRANQPQHF. CDR3 sequence (DNA): TGTGCCAGCAGCTCGGACAGGGCTAATCAGCCCCAGCATTTT. The chain couples TRBV6-5 to TRBJ1-5; 8 nucleotides match TRBD1. The CDR3 covers 14 residues. CDR1 is MNHEY, CDR2 SVGAGI, per germline. The trim removed 6 bases at V and 4 bases at J, leaving 5 bases unmatched.

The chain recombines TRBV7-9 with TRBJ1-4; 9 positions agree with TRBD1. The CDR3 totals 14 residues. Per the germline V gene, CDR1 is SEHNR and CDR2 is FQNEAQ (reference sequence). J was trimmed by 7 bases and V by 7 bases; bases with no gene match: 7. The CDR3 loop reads CASTRGQGLEKLFF. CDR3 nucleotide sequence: TGTGCCAGCACCCGGGGACAGGGTCTTGAAAAACTGTTTTTT.

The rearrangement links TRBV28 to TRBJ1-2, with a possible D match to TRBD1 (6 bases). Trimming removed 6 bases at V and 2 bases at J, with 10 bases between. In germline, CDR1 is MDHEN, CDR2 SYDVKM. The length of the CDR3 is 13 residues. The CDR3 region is CASSSGDNYGYTF. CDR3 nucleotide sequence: TGTGCCAGCAGCTCAGGGGACAACTATGGCTACACCTTC.

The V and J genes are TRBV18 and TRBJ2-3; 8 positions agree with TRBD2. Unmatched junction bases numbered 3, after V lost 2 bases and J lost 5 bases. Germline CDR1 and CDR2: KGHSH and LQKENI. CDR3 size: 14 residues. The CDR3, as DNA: TGTGCCAGCTCACCAGTGCGGGGGGAAGATACGCAGTATTTT. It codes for CASSPVRGEDTQYF.

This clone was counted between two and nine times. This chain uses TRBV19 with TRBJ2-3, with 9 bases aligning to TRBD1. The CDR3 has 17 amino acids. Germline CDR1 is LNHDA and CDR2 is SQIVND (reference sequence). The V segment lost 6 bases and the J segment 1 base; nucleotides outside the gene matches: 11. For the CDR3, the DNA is TGTGCCAGTAGCCCTTCGGGACAGGGAGGAGGCACAGATACGCAGTATTTT. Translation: CASSPSGQGGGTDTQYF.

In nucleotides, the CDR3 is TGTGCCAGCAGCCCGACAGGGGGAGATCAGCCCCAGCATTTT. Encoded protein: CASSPTGGDQPQHF. The chain recombines TRBV28 with TRBJ1-5; 9 nucleotides agree with TRBD1. The CDR3 is 14 residues long. The V gene's germline CDR1 is MDHEN and CDR2 SYDVKM. V shed 6 bases and J 5 bases; nucleotides not matched to a gene: 5. The full variable domain, rest sourced from reference TRBV28 and TRBJ1-5, is DVKVTQSSRYLVKRTGEKVFLECVQDMDHENMFWYRQDPGLGLRLIYFSYDVKMKEKGDIPEGYSVSREKKERFSLILESASTNQTSMYLCASSPTGGDQPQHFGDGTRLSIL.

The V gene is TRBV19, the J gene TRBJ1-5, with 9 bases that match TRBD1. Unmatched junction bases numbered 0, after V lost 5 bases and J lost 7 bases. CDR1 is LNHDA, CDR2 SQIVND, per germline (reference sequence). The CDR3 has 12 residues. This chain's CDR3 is CASSGTGQPQHF. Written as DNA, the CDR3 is TGTGCCAGTAGTGGGACAGGGCAGCCCCAGCATTTT.

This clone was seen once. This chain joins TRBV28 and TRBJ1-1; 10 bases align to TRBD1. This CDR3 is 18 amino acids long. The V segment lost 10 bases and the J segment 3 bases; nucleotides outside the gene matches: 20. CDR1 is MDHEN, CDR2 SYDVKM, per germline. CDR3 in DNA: TGTGCCAATTCGAGGGCTCCGCGACAGGGGGCTGGGTACACTGAAGCTTTCTTT. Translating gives CANSRAPRQGAGYTEAFF.

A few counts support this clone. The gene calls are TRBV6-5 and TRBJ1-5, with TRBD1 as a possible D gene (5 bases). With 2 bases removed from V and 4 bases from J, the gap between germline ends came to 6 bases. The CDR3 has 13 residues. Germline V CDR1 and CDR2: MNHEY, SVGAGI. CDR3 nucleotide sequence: TGTGCCAGCAGTTACGCAGGGAATCAGCCCCAGCATTTT. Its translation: CASSYAGNQPQHF.

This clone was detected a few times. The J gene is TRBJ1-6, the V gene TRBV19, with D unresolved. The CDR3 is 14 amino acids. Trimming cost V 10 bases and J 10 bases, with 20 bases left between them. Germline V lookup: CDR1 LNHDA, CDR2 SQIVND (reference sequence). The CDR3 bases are TGTGCCACACGAACACGGGGAATAAGGTCACCCCTCCACTTT. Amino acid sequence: CATRTRGIRSPLHF.

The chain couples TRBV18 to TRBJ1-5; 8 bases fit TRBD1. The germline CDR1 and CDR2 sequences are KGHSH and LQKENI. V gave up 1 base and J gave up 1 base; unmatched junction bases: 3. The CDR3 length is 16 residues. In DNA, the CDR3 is TGTGCCAGCTCACCACAAGCAGGGGGCAGCAATCAGCCCCAGCATTTT. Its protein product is CASSPQAGGSNQPQHF. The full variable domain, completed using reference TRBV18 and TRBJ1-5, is NAGVMQNPRHLVRRRGQEARLRCSPMKGHSHVYWYRQLPEEGLKFMVYLQKENIIDESGMPKERFSAEFPKEGPSILRIQQVVRGDSAAYFCASSPQAGGSNQPQHFGDGTRLSIL.

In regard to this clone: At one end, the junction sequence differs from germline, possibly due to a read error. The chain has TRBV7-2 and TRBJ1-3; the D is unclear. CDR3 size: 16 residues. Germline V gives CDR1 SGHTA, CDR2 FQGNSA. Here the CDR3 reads CASSLAKPSSGNTIYF. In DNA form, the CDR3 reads TGTGCCAGCAGCCTAGCTAAACCGAGCTCTGGAAACACCATATATTTT. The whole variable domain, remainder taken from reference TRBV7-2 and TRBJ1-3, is GAGVSQSPSNKVTEKGKDVELRCDPISGHTALYWYRQSLGQGLEFLIYFQGNSAPDKSGLPSDRFSAERTGGSVSTLTIQRTQQEDSAVYLCASSLAKPSSGNTIYFGEGSWLTVV.

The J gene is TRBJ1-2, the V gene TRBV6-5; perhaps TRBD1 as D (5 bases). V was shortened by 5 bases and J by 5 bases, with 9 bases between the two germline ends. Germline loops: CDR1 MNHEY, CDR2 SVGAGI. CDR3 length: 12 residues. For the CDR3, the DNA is TGTGCCAGCAGTCCCCGGGGGTATGGCTACACCTTC. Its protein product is CASSPRGYGYTF.